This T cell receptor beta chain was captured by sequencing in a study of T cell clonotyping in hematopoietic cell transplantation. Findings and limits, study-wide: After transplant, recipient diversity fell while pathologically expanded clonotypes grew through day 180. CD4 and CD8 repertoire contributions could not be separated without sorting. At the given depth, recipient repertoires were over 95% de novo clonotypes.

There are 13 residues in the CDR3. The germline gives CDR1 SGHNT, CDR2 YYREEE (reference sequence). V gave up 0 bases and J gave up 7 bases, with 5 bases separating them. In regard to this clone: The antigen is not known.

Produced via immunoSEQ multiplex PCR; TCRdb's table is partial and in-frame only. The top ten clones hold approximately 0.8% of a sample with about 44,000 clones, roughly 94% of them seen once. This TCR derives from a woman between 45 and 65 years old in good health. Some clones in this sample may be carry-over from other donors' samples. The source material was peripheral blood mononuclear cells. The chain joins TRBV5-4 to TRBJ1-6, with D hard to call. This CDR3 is CASSLDVNSPLHF. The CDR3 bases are TGTGCCAGCAGCTTGGACGTAAATTCACCCCTCCACTTT.